This is a list of T cell receptor beta chains from one sample in a study of CD8 T cells in Susac syndrome. MiXCR was run by TCRdb on the immunoSEQ multiplex PCR reads, yielding one entry per CDR3 protein. The sample includes 160,000 or so distinct CDR3 sequences, roughly 95% of them seen just once. Sequencing was performed on CD4+ T cells from PBMCs. The receptor source for this set is a human donor with multiple sclerosis. Each CDR3 is given with its conserved first and last residue. The D gene is left open where the match is weak. Only some rows state a clone size, as once, few, many or a class for expanded clones.

j_call: TRBJ2-7
v_call: TRBV6-2/TRBV6-3
d_call: TRBD2
clone_size: .
cdr3_nt: TGTGCCAGCAAGACTCTAGCGGGAGAACTCTCCTTGGAGCAGTACTTC
cdr3_aa: CASKTLAGELSLEQYF

j_call: TRBJ2-3
v_call: TRBV29-1
d_call: .
clone_size: .
cdr3_nt: TGCAGCGTTGATTCTTCCGGGAAGGGGGTGTCAGATACGCAGTATTTT
cdr3_aa: CSVDSSGKGVSDTQYF

j_call: TRBJ1-5
v_call: TRBV7-2
d_call: .
clone_size: .
cdr3_nt: TGTGCCAGCAGCTTATGGGGAGGCCCAAATCAGCCCCAGCATTTT
cdr3_aa: CASSLWGGPNQPQHF

j_call: TRBJ1-2
v_call: TRBV12-3/TRBV12-4
d_call: .
clone_size: .
cdr3_nt: TGTGCCAGCAGTTTAAGGGGAGGCTACACCTTC
cdr3_aa: CASSLRGGYTF

j_call: TRBJ1-2
v_call: TRBV29-1
d_call: .
clone_size: .
cdr3_nt: TGCAGCGTTGGCGAGCCCCTCCACTATGGCTACACCTTC
cdr3_aa: CSVGEPLHYGYTF

j_call: TRBJ2-5
v_call: TRBV19
d_call: .
clone_size: .
cdr3_nt: TGTGCCAGTTCCCCGGGGCCGAGGGTGACCCAGTACTTC
cdr3_aa: CASSPGPRVTQYF

j_call: TRBJ2-7
v_call: TRBV27
d_call: .
clone_size: .
cdr3_nt: TGTGCCAGCAGCTGGAACAGGGTAAGAGGTTACGAGCAGTACTTC
cdr3_aa: CASSWNRVRGYEQYF

j_call: TRBJ1-6
v_call: TRBV3-1
d_call: .
clone_size: .
cdr3_nt: TGTGCCAGCAGCCAAAATAATTCACCCCTCCACTTT
cdr3_aa: CASSQNNSPLHF

j_call: TRBJ1-5
v_call: TRBV12-3/TRBV12-4
d_call: TRBD1
clone_size: once
cdr3_nt: TGTGCCAGCAGTTTCGGGACAGGGGTTCAGCCCCAGCATTTT
cdr3_aa: CASSFGTGVQPQHF

j_call: TRBJ1-2
v_call: TRBV28
d_call: .
clone_size: .
cdr3_nt: TGTGCCAGCAGAAGGGGGACGGACCGCGGCTACACCTTC
cdr3_aa: CASRRGTDRGYTF

j_call: TRBJ2-1
v_call: TRBV23-1
d_call: .
clone_size: once
cdr3_nt: TGCGCCAGCAGTCGGGTCGTTGCAGGGATCTCCTACAATGAGCAGTTCTTC
cdr3_aa: CASSRVVAGISYNEQFF

j_call: TRBJ1-1
v_call: TRBV11-2
d_call: TRBD1
clone_size: .
cdr3_nt: TGTGCCAGCAGCTCCTACAGGGGAGTGATCGCTTTCTTT
cdr3_aa: CASSSYRGVIAFF

j_call: TRBJ2-1
v_call: TRBV29-1
d_call: .
clone_size: .
cdr3_nt: TGCAGCGTTGACAAGTTAGGCAGTGGGGGTGAGCAGTTCTTC
cdr3_aa: CSVDKLGSGGEQFF

j_call: TRBJ2-3
v_call: TRBV7-9
d_call: .
clone_size: few
cdr3_nt: TGTGCCAGCAGCTACTACGGACTAATTGATGCAGATACGCAGTATTTT
cdr3_aa: CASSYYGLIDADTQYF

j_call: TRBJ1-5
v_call: TRBV7-2
d_call: .
clone_size: .
cdr3_nt: TGTGCCAGCAGCTTAGACGTTAGCAATCAGCCCCAGCATTTT
cdr3_aa: CASSLDVSNQPQHF

j_call: TRBJ2-7
v_call: TRBV5-5
d_call: .
clone_size: .
cdr3_nt: TGTGCCAGCAGCTTGCAGGCAGGGAGCCTCTCCTACGAGCAGTACTTC
cdr3_aa: CASSLQAGSLSYEQYF

j_call: TRBJ1-2
v_call: TRBV2
d_call: TRBD1
clone_size: .
cdr3_nt: TGTGCCAGCGCCCCGAATGGGGACAGGGGTTCTGGCTACACCTTC
cdr3_aa: CASAPNGDRGSGYTF

j_call: TRBJ2-7
v_call: TRBV7-6
d_call: TRBD2
clone_size: .
cdr3_nt: TGTGCCAGCAGTCCCCCGAGCGGGAGCTTCGAGCAGTACTTC
cdr3_aa: CASSPPSGSFEQYF

j_call: TRBJ2-5
v_call: TRBV18
d_call: .
clone_size: .
cdr3_nt: TGTGCCAGCTCACCACCGAAAGGGGGTCAAGAGACCCAGTACTTC
cdr3_aa: CASSPPKGGQETQYF

j_call: TRBJ1-3
v_call: TRBV18
d_call: .
clone_size: .
cdr3_nt: TGTGCCAGCTCACGCTATGATCCCGTCAGCTCTGGAAACACCATATATTTT
cdr3_aa: CASSRYDPVSSGNTIYF

j_call: TRBJ1-1
v_call: TRBV20-1
d_call: .
clone_size: .
cdr3_nt: TGCAGTGCTAGTATGTCCAGTGCCTTT
cdr3_aa: CSASMSSAF

j_call: TRBJ1-1
v_call: TRBV5-6
d_call: TRBD1
clone_size: .
cdr3_nt: TGTGCCAGCAGCTTCCGGAACCCAGGGGGCTTGGAAGCTTTCTTT
cdr3_aa: CASSFRNPGGLEAFF

j_call: TRBJ1-1
v_call: TRBV5-1
d_call: TRBD1
clone_size: .
cdr3_nt: TGCGCCAGCAGCAGTGACAGGGCGAACACTGAAGCTTTCTTT
cdr3_aa: CASSSDRANTEAFF

j_call: TRBJ1-3
v_call: TRBV29-1
d_call: .
clone_size: .
cdr3_nt: TGCAGCGTTGTCGACAGGATCTCTGGAAACACCATATATTTT
cdr3_aa: CSVVDRISGNTIYF

j_call: TRBJ1-1
v_call: TRBV18
d_call: TRBD1
clone_size: .
cdr3_nt: TGTGCCAGCTCAAGATCGACAGGGGTGAACACTGAAGCTTTCTTT
cdr3_aa: CASSRSTGVNTEAFF

j_call: TRBJ1-5
v_call: TRBV3-1
d_call: .
clone_size: .
cdr3_nt: TGTGCCAGCAGCCAAAGCGCATGGAGCTATCAGCCCCAGCATTTT
cdr3_aa: CASSQSAWSYQPQHF

j_call: TRBJ2-5
v_call: TRBV5-1
d_call: TRBD2
clone_size: .
cdr3_nt: TGCGCCAGCAGCTTGGCCTTAGCGGGAGGCCTCCAAGAGACCCAGTACTTC
cdr3_aa: CASSLALAGGLQETQYF

j_call: TRBJ1-2
v_call: TRBV29-1
d_call: .
clone_size: .
cdr3_nt: TGCAGCGTTGGCACACCTAACTATGGCTACACCTTC
cdr3_aa: CSVGTPNYGYTF

j_call: TRBJ1-2
v_call: TRBV29-1
d_call: TRBD1
clone_size: .
cdr3_nt: TGCAGCGTTGAAAGGGGGCAGGGAGGAGAGGGCTACACCTTC
cdr3_aa: CSVERGQGGEGYTF

j_call: TRBJ1-5
v_call: TRBV27
d_call: .
clone_size: .
cdr3_nt: TGTGCCACCAAGGCGGGGGGGCACCTCAGTCAGCCCCAGCATTTT
cdr3_aa: CATKAGGHLSQPQHF

j_call: TRBJ1-3
v_call: TRBV11-2
d_call: .
clone_size: once
cdr3_nt: TGTGCCAGCAGCTTAGTGTTGGGGGGAACTGGAAACACCATATATTTT
cdr3_aa: CASSLVLGGTGNTIYF

j_call: TRBJ1-3
v_call: TRBV6-6
d_call: .
clone_size: .
cdr3_nt: TGTGCCAGCAGTCGACCGCAGGTGTCTGGAAACACCATATATTTT
cdr3_aa: CASSRPQVSGNTIYF

j_call: TRBJ1-1
v_call: TRBV3-1
d_call: .
clone_size: .
cdr3_nt: TGTGCCAGCAGCCAAGTGCGGGGGTTAGGGACTGAAGCTTTCTTT
cdr3_aa: CASSQVRGLGTEAFF

j_call: TRBJ1-5
v_call: TRBV30
d_call: .
clone_size: .
cdr3_nt: TGTGCCTGGAGTCCCCCATATGCTTGGCAGCCCCAGCATTTT
cdr3_aa: CAWSPPYAWQPQHF

j_call: TRBJ1-5
v_call: TRBV6-6
d_call: .
clone_size: .
cdr3_nt: TGTGCCAGCAGTTTACGGACGGAGAATCAGCCCCAGCATTTT
cdr3_aa: CASSLRTENQPQHF

j_call: TRBJ1-4
v_call: TRBV20-1
d_call: TRBD1
clone_size: .
cdr3_nt: TGCAGTGCCCCCTCCCGGACAGGGGGAATCGGAAAACTGTTTTTT
cdr3_aa: CSAPSRTGGIGKLFF

j_call: TRBJ2-5
v_call: TRBV4-1
d_call: .
clone_size: .
cdr3_nt: TGCGCCAGCAGCCAGACGGATATACAAGAGACCCAGTACTTC
cdr3_aa: CASSQTDIQETQYF

j_call: TRBJ2-7
v_call: TRBV20-1
d_call: .
clone_size: once
cdr3_nt: TGCAGTGCTAACCGGGATCACGACAGCTACGAGCAGTACTTC
cdr3_aa: CSANRDHDSYEQYF

j_call: TRBJ2-3
v_call: TRBV27
d_call: TRBD2
clone_size: .
cdr3_nt: TGTGCCAGCAGTTTATTCGCAGTAGCGGGAGGCACCACAGATACGCAGTATTTT
cdr3_aa: CASSLFAVAGGTTDTQYF

j_call: TRBJ1-5
v_call: TRBV5-1
d_call: .
clone_size: .
cdr3_nt: TGCGCCAGCAGCTTAGACAGTCCCAGGCAGCCCCAGCATTTT
cdr3_aa: CASSLDSPRQPQHF

j_call: TRBJ2-7
v_call: TRBV20-1
d_call: .
clone_size: .
cdr3_nt: TGCAGTGCTAGGTGGAGTGGGAGTGGCGAGCAGTACTTC
cdr3_aa: CSARWSGSGEQYF

j_call: TRBJ1-5
v_call: TRBV12-3/TRBV12-4
d_call: .
clone_size: few
cdr3_nt: TGTGCCAGCAGTTTAGGTGGATTTCAGCCCCAGCATTTT
cdr3_aa: CASSLGGFQPQHF

j_call: TRBJ1-2
v_call: TRBV5-6
d_call: .
clone_size: once
cdr3_nt: TGTGCCAGCAGCTTGCAAGGGGTATTGATCGGCTACACCTTC
cdr3_aa: CASSLQGVLIGYTF

j_call: TRBJ1-4
v_call: TRBV29-1
d_call: .
clone_size: .
cdr3_nt: TGCAGCGTCCTGGGTAGTCGGACTAATGAAAAACTGTTTTTT
cdr3_aa: CSVLGSRTNEKLFF

j_call: TRBJ2-5
v_call: TRBV6-2/TRBV6-3
d_call: .
clone_size: .
cdr3_nt: TGTGCCAGCAGTTACGATCGGAGCGGCCAAGAGACCCAGTACTTC
cdr3_aa: CASSYDRSGQETQYF

j_call: TRBJ2-1
v_call: TRBV3-1
d_call: TRBD2
clone_size: .
cdr3_nt: TGTGCCAGCAGCCTCCGAACGGGACTAGCTTACAATGAGCAGTTCTTC
cdr3_aa: CASSLRTGLAYNEQFF

j_call: TRBJ2-1
v_call: TRBV29-1
d_call: .
clone_size: .
cdr3_nt: TGCAGCGGGGGCCGGGACACCGAGCAGTTCTTC
cdr3_aa: CSGGRDTEQFF

j_call: TRBJ2-1
v_call: TRBV2
d_call: TRBD2
clone_size: .
cdr3_nt: TGTGCCAGCAGTGAATTACGTGGGACTAGCATCTTCTTC
cdr3_aa: CASSELRGTSIFF

j_call: TRBJ1-1
v_call: TRBV29-1
d_call: .
clone_size: once
cdr3_nt: TGCAGCGTTGGTGCAGGGCGACAGACTGAAGCTTTCTTT
cdr3_aa: CSVGAGRQTEAFF

j_call: TRBJ2-7
v_call: TRBV5-6
d_call: .
clone_size: .
cdr3_nt: TGTGCCAGCAGCTCGTACAGCTTCGAGCAGTACTTC
cdr3_aa: CASSSYSFEQYF